This is a list of T cell receptor beta chains from one sample in a study of cytomegalovirus exposure and HLA in healthy donors. Libraries were prepared by immunoSEQ multiplex PCR; TCRdb keeps only in-frame clonotypes and omits some of them. The sample has about 130,000 clones; 70% to 80% are singletons. Sequencing input: PBMCs. These receptors were obtained from a woman in her sixties or seventies in good health and CMV-seropositive. Each CDR3 is given with its conserved first and last residue. D genes are given only for firm matches. Expanded clones get a size class; other rows say once, few or many, or leave the size out.

size: once; J: TRBJ1-5; V: TRBV6-1; D: .; CDR3: CATAAAINQPQHF; DNA: TGTGCCACCGCCGCGGCCATCAATCAGCCCCAGCATTTT
size: .; J: TRBJ1-1; V: TRBV5-1; D: .; CDR3: CASSLDSSNTEAFF; DNA: TGCGCCAGCAGCCTGGACAGTTCGAACACTGAAGCTTTCTTT
size: once; J: TRBJ1-1; V: TRBV5-1; D: .; CDR3: CASSTRTNTEAFF; DNA: TGCGCCAGCAGCACGAGGACAAACACTGAAGCTTTCTTT
size: .; J: TRBJ1-2; V: TRBV11-3; D: TRBD1; CDR3: CASSLVRGQGQNYGYTF; DNA: TGTGCCAGCAGCTTAGTAAGAGGACAGGGACAGAACTATGGCTACACCTTC
size: .; J: TRBJ2-2; V: TRBV12-5; D: .; CDR3: CASGGQFTGELFF; DNA: TGTGCTAGTGGTGGACAGTTCACCGGGGAGCTGTTTTTT
size: .; J: TRBJ1-1; V: TRBV11-2; D: TRBD1; CDR3: CASSLVRKGQGGRDTEAFF; DNA: TGTGCCAGCAGCTTAGTTCGGAAGGGACAGGGGGGAAGGGACACTGAAGCTTTCTTT
size: .; J: TRBJ2-5; V: TRBV2; D: .; CDR3: CAILAGSLDF; DNA: TGTGCCATCCTAGCCGGTAGCCTGGACTTC
size: .; J: TRBJ1-6; V: TRBV14; D: TRBD1; CDR3: CASSTHPGQGSYNSPLHF; DNA: TGTGCCAGCAGCACACATCCGGGACAGGGGTCCTATAATTCACCCCTCCACTTT
size: .; J: TRBJ1-3; V: TRBV27; D: .; CDR3: CASSLFSGNPSGNTIYF; DNA: TGTGCCAGCAGTTTATTCTCGGGAAACCCCTCTGGAAACACCATATATTTT
size: .; J: TRBJ1-1; V: TRBV7-9; D: .; CDR3: CASSPGEGKGEREAFF; DNA: TGTGCCAGCAGCCCGGGGGAAGGGAAAGGGGAAAGAGAAGCTTTCTTT
size: .; J: TRBJ2-5; V: TRBV18; D: .; CDR3: CASHLGVQETQYF; DNA: TGTGCCAGCCACCTCGGAGTTCAAGAGACCCAGTACTTC
size: .; J: TRBJ2-3; V: TRBV7-3; D: .; CDR3: CASSPYPPRGFSDTQYF; DNA: TGTGCCAGCAGCCCCTACCCCCCCCGGGGGTTCTCAGATACGCAGTATTTT
size: .; J: TRBJ1-1; V: TRBV5-1; D: .; CDR3: CASSGRENTEAFF; DNA: TGCGCCAGCAGCGGGAGGGAGAACACTGAAGCTTTCTTT
size: .; J: TRBJ1-5; V: TRBV19; D: TRBD1; CDR3: CASRTPGQGAAQPQHF; DNA: TGTGCCAGTAGAACTCCGGGACAGGGGGCTGCTCAGCCCCAGCATTTT
size: .; J: TRBJ1-1; V: TRBV10-3; D: .; CDR3: CAISDILNTEAFF; DNA: TGTGCCATCAGTGACATACTCAACACTGAAGCTTTCTTT
size: .; J: TRBJ2-1; V: TRBV11-2; D: TRBD2; CDR3: CASSSSGGTREFF; DNA: TGTGCCAGCAGCTCGTCAGGTGGGACTAGAGAGTTCTTC
size: .; J: TRBJ1-1; V: TRBV7-9; D: .; CDR3: CASSQSNLLYEAFF; DNA: TGTGCCAGCAGCCAATCCAACCTACTCTATGAAGCTTTCTTT
size: .; J: TRBJ1-6; V: TRBV7-8; D: .; CDR3: CASSPNGDNSPLHF; DNA: TGTGCCAGCAGCCCTAACGGGGATAATTCACCCCTCCACTTT